This TCR beta chain comes out of a study of T-cell memory formation after mild COVID-19. Findings and limits, study-wide: Pre-infection memory held some responding clones, suggesting pre-existing cross-reactive T cells responded. From day 15 to 85, contracting clones were balanced between CD4 and CD8, whereas later expanders leaned toward CD4+.

5'RACE primed from the constant segment yielded TCR alpha and TCR beta cDNA libraries bearing sample barcodes and UMIs. MiXCR was run by TCRdb on the 5' RACE reads, yielding one entry per CDR3 protein. The profile shows roughly 600,000 distinct CDR3 sequences, roughly 18% of them singletons. This clonotype was recorded many times. Its antigen remains unknown. CDR1 and CDR2 from the germline V gene are SGHRS and YFSETQ. V was clipped by 2 bases and J by 2 bases; unmatched bases: 6. The CDR3 extends over 16 amino acids. The chain couples TRBV5-1 to TRBJ1-5; 8 bases align to TRBD1. The material sequenced was PBMCs or a T cell subset sorted from them (not recorded which). The sequence came from an adult woman who had mild COVID-19 (a few samples of this study predate the infection). Cell type and time point are not known. The DNA of the CDR3 is TGCGCCAGCAGCTTATCAGGGGGCGCCGGCAATCAGCCCCAGCATTTT. Its translation: CASSLSGGAGNQPQHF.